This T cell receptor beta chain derives from a study of cytomegalovirus exposure and HLA in healthy donors. The V end lost 3 bases, the J end lost 1 base, and 9 bases lay between the germline ends. The CDR3 length is 14 residues. Germline CDR1 SGHDN, CDR2 FVKESK. Generated by immunoSEQ multiplex PCR, the TCRdb table keeps only in-frame clones and is missing some. The profile shows approximately 150,000 clones, approximately 87% of them singletons. Study-level points and caveats: The study labeled more than 150 TCR beta chains cytomegalovirus-associated. The authors confirmed in vitro that a few CMV-associated chains were specific for CMV antigens.

A word on this clone: The target antigen is unknown.

This TCR was recovered from a woman aged 25 to 45 in good health and CMV-seronegative. V and J are TRBV14 and TRBJ1-1, with D tentatively TRBD1 (5 bases). The sequenced sample consisted of PBMCs. This chain's CDR3 is CASSQWQGNTEAFF. The CDR3 DNA sequence: TGTGCCAGCAGCCAGTGGCAGGGGAACACTGAAGCTTTCTTT.